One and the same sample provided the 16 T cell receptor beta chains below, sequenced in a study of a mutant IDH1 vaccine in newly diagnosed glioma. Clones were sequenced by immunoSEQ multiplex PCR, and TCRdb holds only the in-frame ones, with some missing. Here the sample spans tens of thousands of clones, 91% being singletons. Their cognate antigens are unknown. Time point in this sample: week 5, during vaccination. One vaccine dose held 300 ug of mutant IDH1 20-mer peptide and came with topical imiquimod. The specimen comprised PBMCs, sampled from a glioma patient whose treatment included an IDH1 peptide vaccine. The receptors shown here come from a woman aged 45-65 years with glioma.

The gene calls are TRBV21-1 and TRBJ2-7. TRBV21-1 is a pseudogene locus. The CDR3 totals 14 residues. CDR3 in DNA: TGTGCCAGCACCTTTCCGGCGCACCGGTACGAGCAGTACTTC. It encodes CASTFPAHRYEQYF.

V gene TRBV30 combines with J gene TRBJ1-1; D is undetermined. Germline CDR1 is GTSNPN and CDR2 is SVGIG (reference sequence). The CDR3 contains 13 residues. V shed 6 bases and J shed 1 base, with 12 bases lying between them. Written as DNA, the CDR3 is TGTGCCTGCCAAAAAGGAACGAACACTGAAGCTTTCTTT. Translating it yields CACQKGTNTEAFF.

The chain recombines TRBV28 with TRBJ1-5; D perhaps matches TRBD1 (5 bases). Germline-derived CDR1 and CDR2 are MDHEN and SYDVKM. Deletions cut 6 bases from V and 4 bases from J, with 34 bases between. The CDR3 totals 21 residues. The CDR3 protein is CASSRRGDSAYPQLLNQPQHF. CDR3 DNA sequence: TGTGCCAGCAGCCGTAGGGGTGACTCTGCTTACCCGCAGCTTTTGAATCAGCCCCAGCATTTT.

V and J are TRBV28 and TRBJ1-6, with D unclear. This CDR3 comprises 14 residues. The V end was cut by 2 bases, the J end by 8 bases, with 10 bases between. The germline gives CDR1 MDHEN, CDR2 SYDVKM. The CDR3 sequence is CASSLPQLDSPLHF. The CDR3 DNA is TGTGCCAGCAGTTTACCACAGCTGGATTCACCCCTCCACTTT.

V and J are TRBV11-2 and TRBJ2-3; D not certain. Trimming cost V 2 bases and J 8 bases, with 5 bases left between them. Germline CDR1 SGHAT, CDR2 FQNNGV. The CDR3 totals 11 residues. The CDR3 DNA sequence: TGTGCCAGCAGCTTAAGTTCTACGCAGTATTTT. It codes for CASSLSSTQYF.

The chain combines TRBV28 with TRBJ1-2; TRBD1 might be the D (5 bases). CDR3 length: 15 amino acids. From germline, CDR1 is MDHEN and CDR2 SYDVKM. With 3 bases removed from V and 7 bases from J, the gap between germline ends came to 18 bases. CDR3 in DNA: TGTGCCAGCAGTTTTAGTCCAGGGACTGGTCGTGGCTACACCTTC. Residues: CASSFSPGTGRGYTF.

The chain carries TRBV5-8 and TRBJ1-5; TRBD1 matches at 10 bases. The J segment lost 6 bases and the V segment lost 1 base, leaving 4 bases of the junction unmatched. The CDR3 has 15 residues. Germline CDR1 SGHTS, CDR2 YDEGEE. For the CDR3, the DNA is TGTGCCAGCAGCTTGTGGGGACAGGGGTTTCAGCCCCAGCATTTT. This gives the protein CASSLWGQGFQPQHF.

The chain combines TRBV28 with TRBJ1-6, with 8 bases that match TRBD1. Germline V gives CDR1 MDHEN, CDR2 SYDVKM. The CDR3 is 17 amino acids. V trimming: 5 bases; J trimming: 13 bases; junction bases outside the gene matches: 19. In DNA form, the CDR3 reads TGTGCCAGCAGTCGGACAGGGAGGCTCAGGGTCCTGGACCCCCTCCACTTT. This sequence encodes CASSRTGRLRVLDPLHF.

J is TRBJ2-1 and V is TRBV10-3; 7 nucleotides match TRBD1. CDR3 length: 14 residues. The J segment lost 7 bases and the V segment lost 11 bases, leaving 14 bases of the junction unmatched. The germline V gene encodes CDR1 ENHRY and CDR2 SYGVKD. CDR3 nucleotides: TGTGCCTCCCAGGGGGAGAATTTGTTGAATGAGCAGTTCTTC. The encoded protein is CASQGENLLNEQFF.

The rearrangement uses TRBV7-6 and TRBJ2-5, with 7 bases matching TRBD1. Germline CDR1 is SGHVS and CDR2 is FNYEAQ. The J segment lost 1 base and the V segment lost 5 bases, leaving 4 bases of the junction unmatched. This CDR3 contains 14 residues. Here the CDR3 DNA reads TGTGCCAGCAGCACTGGACAGGTCCAAGAGACCCAGTACTTC. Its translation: CASSTGQVQETQYF.

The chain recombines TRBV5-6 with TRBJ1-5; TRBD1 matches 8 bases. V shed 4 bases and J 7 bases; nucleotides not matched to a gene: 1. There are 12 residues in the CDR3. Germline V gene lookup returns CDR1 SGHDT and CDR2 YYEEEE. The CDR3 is CASSDRGQPQHF. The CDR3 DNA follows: TGTGCCAGCAGCGACAGGGGACAGCCCCAGCATTTT.

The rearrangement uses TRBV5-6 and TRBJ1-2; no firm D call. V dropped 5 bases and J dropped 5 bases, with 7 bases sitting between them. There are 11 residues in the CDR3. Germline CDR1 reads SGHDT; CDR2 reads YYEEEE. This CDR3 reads CASSTGYGYTF. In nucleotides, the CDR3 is TGTGCCAGCAGTACGGGATATGGCTACACCTTC.

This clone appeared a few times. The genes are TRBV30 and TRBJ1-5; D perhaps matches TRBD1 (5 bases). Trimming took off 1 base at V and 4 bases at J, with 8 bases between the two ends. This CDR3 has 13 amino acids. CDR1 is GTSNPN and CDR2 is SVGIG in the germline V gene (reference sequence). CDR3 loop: CAWSGQGNQPQHF. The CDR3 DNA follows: TGTGCCTGGAGTGGCCAGGGAAATCAGCCCCAGCATTTT.

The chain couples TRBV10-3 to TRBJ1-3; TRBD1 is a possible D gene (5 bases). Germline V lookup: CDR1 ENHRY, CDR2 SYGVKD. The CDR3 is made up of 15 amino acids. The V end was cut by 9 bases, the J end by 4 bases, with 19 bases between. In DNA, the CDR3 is TGTGCCATTAGACCGTACGGGGCAAAAGGAAACACCATATATTTT. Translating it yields CAIRPYGAKGNTIYF.

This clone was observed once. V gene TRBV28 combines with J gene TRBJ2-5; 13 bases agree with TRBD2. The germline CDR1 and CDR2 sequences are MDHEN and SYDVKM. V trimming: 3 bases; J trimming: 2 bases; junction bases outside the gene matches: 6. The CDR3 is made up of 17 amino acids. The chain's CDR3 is CASSFGLAGDRQETQYF. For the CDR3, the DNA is TGTGCCAGCAGTTTCGGACTAGCGGGGGATCGGCAAGAGACCCAGTACTTC.

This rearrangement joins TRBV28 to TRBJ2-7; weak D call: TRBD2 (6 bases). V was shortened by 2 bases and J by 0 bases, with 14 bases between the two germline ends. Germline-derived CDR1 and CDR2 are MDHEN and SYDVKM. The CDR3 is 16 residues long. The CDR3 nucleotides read TGTGCCAGCAGTTTAGCCGCGGGGTCCCCCTCCTACGAGCAGTACTTC. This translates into CASSLAAGSPSYEQYF.